The present TCR beta chain was sequenced within a study of cytomegalovirus exposure and HLA in healthy donors. This clone was recorded a few times. Its antigen is undetermined. CDR1 is MGHRA, CDR2 YSYEKL, per germline. Trimming took 0 bases from V and 6 from J, leaving 11 bases between them. The CDR3 is 15 residues long. Researchers ran the PCR with 60 Vbeta and 13 Jbeta primers. Only in-frame clones appear in the TCRdb table, and some are missing; sequencing was by immunoSEQ multiplex PCR. This sample carries approximately 80,000 clones, approximately 72% of them seen once, and the ten largest clones take 11%. Findings of the study overall: Most likely, a cluster of highly shared sequence variants arose as a sequencing artifact.

The chain joins TRBV4-1 to TRBJ1-4; the D is unclear. The TCR was taken from a woman in her 40s in good health and CMV-seropositive. Sample: PBMCs. The CDR3, as DNA: TGCGCCAGCAGCCAAGATCCCGGGGTCCATGAAAAACTGTTTTTT. Its translation: CASSQDPGVHEKLFF.